Reported below is one TCR beta chain. Its target is unknown. Following a re-call of the 5' RACE reads, TCRdb has one entry per CDR3 protein and lacks DNA. The repertoire table contains approximately 400,000 distinct CDR3 sequences. The germline gives CDR1 SGHAT, CDR2 FQNNGV. CDR3 length: 13 residues. This specimen comes from a study of monozygotic twins with inflammatory bowel disease. Findings of the study overall: Whereas healthy co-twins had higher TCRbeta diversity (inverse Simpson), IBD patients had lower diversity.

This rearrangement joins TRBV11-2 to TRBJ2-7; the TCRdb call, TRBD1, lacks DNA for checking. The origin of this receptor is a human donor with ulcerative colitis or Crohn's disease, or a healthy co-twin of an affected twin (not recorded which). Specimen: blood. CDR3 sequence reads: CASSRGQLGEQYF.